This T cell receptor (beta chain) was recorded in a study of blood T cell repertoires in COVID-19. Study details: Samples taken during acute and convalescent COVID-19 were collected in the United States, Italy and Spain. PBMCs, B-cell-depleted T cells, or T cells were the source of the cDNA or gDNA that made up the material.

This clone was observed a single time. Germline CDR1 SGHTA, CDR2 FQGNSA. V trimming: 5 bases; J trimming: 8 bases; junction bases outside the gene matches: 7. The CDR3 has 14 amino acids. Methods used by the authors: Researchers report that nucleated cell counts were estimated from reference gene primer amplification. The assay was immunoSEQ multiplex PCR, and TCRdb's table has in-frame clones only and misses some. V and J calls plus clone size are reproduced from that table; the DNA served to infer D and trimming. The sample holds 200,000 to 250,000 clones, more than 75% seen once. This clonotype originated in a man older than 75 with acute or convalescent COVID-19. The chain joins TRBV7-2 to TRBJ2-4, with TRBD1 matching 9 bases. The sample was peripheral blood. CDR3 sequence (DNA): TGTGCCAGCAGCCTAGACAGGGGGTCGGACATTCAGTACTTC. Amino acids: CASSLDRGSDIQYF.